This T cell receptor (beta chain) was obtained from a study of T cells after yellow fever vaccination. This CDR3 comprises 15 residues. The germline gives CDR1 SGHRS, CDR2 YFSETQ. V lost 0 bases and J 1 base, leaving 10 bases between the germline ends. In making TCR cDNA, 5'RACE template switching added a universal primer site and UMIs to it. One entry per CDR3 protein, called by TCRdb with MiXCR from the 5' RACE reads. The sample includes some 350,000 distinct CDR3 sequences, about 4% of them seen just once. V usage is TRBV5-1 and J usage is TRBJ1-1; D unclear. Here the sequenced sample was PBMCs, taken 5 days after the yellow fever booster vaccination. This clonotype originated in a man aged 18-30 years who received the YFV17D yellow fever vaccine. The CDR3 DNA reads TGCGCCAGCAGCTTGGAAGGAAGGGAGAACACTGAAGCTTTCTTT. As protein: CASSLEGRENTEAFF.